One sample yielded the 21 T cell receptor beta chains listed below, sequenced in a study of cytomegalovirus exposure and HLA in healthy donors. The study ran its PCR with 60 Vbeta and 13 Jbeta primers. This table comes from immunoSEQ multiplex PCR, and its TCRdb copy is limited to in-frame clones, with some not included. The data contain approximately 250,000 clones, more than 70% of them seen just once; the ten biggest clones take up roughly 0.45%. Sequencing was performed on PBMCs. All receptors come from a boy aged 5 to 17 in good health and CMV-seronegative.

This clone came up once. The V gene is TRBV5-1, the J gene TRBJ2-5; no clear D. Germline CDR1 and CDR2: SGHRS and YFSETQ. The CDR3 has 13 residues. V lost 2 bases and J 2 bases, leaving 7 bases between the germline ends. Written as DNA, the CDR3 is TGCGCCAGCAGCTTTGACGGGCAAGAGACCCAGTACTTC. It codes for CASSFDGQETQYF.

The chain carries TRBV27 and TRBJ2-4; D gene ambiguous. Trimming left V 8 bases short and J 7 bases short, with 9 bases between. Germline lookup yields CDR1 MNHEY and CDR2 SMNVEV (reference sequence). The CDR3 loop spans 11 amino acids. This CDR3 is CASLSRNIQYF. The CDR3 DNA sequence: TGTGCCAGCCTCTCGCGGAACATTCAGTACTTC.

This chain uses TRBV5-6 with TRBJ1-6, with TRBD1 as a possible D gene (6 bases). Per the germline V gene, CDR1 is SGHDT and CDR2 is YYEEEE. The ends were cut back, 2 bases at V and 10 bases at J, with 22 bases in the middle. The CDR3 extends over 17 amino acids. The CDR3: CASSFLSSGAVLSPLHF. In nucleotides, the CDR3 is TGTGCCAGCAGCTTTCTCTCGTCAGGGGCTGTTTTGTCACCCCTCCACTTT.

V and J are TRBV7-6 and TRBJ1-2; 10 positions agree with TRBD1. CDR3 length: 14 residues. Germline CDR1 reads SGHVS; CDR2 reads FNYEAQ. The junction had 5 bases not matched to a gene; V was cut back by 5 bases and J by 5 bases. The CDR3 DNA is TGTGCCAGCAGCACTGGACAGGGGGGGTATGGCTACACCTTC. This sequence encodes CASSTGQGGYGYTF.

The chain combines TRBV5-1 with TRBJ1-3; 7 nucleotides match TRBD1. The germline gives CDR1 SGHRS, CDR2 YFSETQ. Trimming at V came to 3 bases and at J to 5 bases, leaving 8 bases not matched to a gene. The CDR3 consists of 15 residues. CDR3 sequence (DNA): TGCGCCAGCAGCTCGGGGGACAGCCGTCGAAACACCATATATTTT. This encodes CASSSGDSRRNTIYF.

This CDR3 reads CASRPSAGGPYEQYF. CDR3 in DNA: TGTGCCAGCCGCCCCTCGGCGGGCGGCCCATACGAGCAGTACTTC. The gene calls are TRBV5-4 and TRBJ2-7, with D possibly matching TRBD2 (5 bases). V was trimmed by 7 bases and J by 4 bases, leaving 21 bases between them. CDR1 and CDR2 from the germline V gene are SGHNT and YYREEE (reference sequence). This CDR3 has 15 residues.

The J gene is TRBJ2-7, the V gene TRBV6-6; TRBD2 might be the D (6 bases). From germline, CDR1 is MNHNY and CDR2 SVGAGI (reference sequence). V lost 7 bases to trimming and J lost 4 bases, with 17 bases between them. This CDR3 is 14 amino acids long. The CDR3: CASTSRDPSYEQYF. For the CDR3, the DNA is TGTGCCAGCACCTCGCGGGACCCTAGTTACGAGCAGTACTTC.

The chain joins TRBV10-3 to TRBJ2-5, with D perhaps matching TRBD1 (8 bases). The closer fit of TRBJ2-7 to the DNA end suggests the J call may be wrong. The CDR3 is made up of 16 amino acids. CDR1 ENHRY and CDR2 SYGVKD come from the germline V gene. DNA for the CDR3: TGTGCCATCAGTGAGTGGGGGGGACAGGTCTCCTACGAGCAGTACTTC. This translates into CAISEWGGQVSYEQYF.

A few counts support this clone. The gene calls are TRBV18 and TRBJ1-1; D remains ambiguous. The length of the CDR3 is 13 residues. The V end was cut by 2 bases, the J end by 4 bases, with 8 bases between. CDR1 and CDR2 from the germline V gene are KGHSH and LQKENI. The CDR3 DNA follows: TGTGCCAGCTCACCAGAGAGGCGCACTGAAGCTTTCTTT. As protein: CASSPERRTEAFF.

The chain carries TRBV5-4 and TRBJ1-1; D is possibly TRBD1 (5 bases). V lost 3 bases to trimming and J lost 4 bases, with 10 bases between them. CDR1 SGHNT and CDR2 YYREEE come from the germline V gene (reference sequence). CDR3 size: 13 residues. In DNA form, the CDR3 reads TGTGCCAGCAGCTGGGGGGAGGGCACTGAAGCTTTCTTT. It codes for CASSWGEGTEAFF.

The V and J genes are TRBV12-2 and TRBJ2-7; the D call TRBD2 from the table was never checked on the DNA. TRBV12-2 has pseudogene status. There are 16 residues in the CDR3. The CDR3 reads CASHLQRDYRAYEQYF. The CDR3 DNA reads as TGTGCAAGTCACCTCCAAAGGGACTACCGAGCCTACGAGCAGTACTTC.

This chain joins TRBV10-1 and TRBJ1-1, with 9 bases matching TRBD1. Germline assignment: CDR1 WNHNN and CDR2 SYGVQD (reference sequence). The trim removed 6 bases at V and 5 bases at J, leaving 7 bases unmatched. The CDR3 totals 14 residues. The CDR3 here is CASSPGTGRTEAFF. In DNA form, the CDR3 reads TGCGCCAGCAGCCCCGGGACAGGGCGGACTGAAGCTTTCTTT.

This clone has just one count. The chain employs TRBV6-5 and TRBJ2-4, with a tentative D call TRBD2 (6 bases). V dropped 0 bases and J dropped 3 bases, with 12 bases sitting between them. The CDR3 has 16 amino acids. CDR1 and CDR2 from the germline V gene are MNHEY and SVGAGI. As DNA, the CDR3 is TGTGCCAGCAGTTACTCGAGTCAGGGAGGCAAAAACATTCAGTACTTC. It encodes CASSYSSQGGKNIQYF.

This clone has just a few counts. The chain joins TRBV9 to TRBJ1-4, with 7 positions matching TRBD1. The CDR3 sequence is 14 residues long. V shed 1 base and J 8 bases; nucleotides not matched to a gene: 5. In germline, CDR1 is SGDLS, CDR2 YYNGEE. The CDR3 here is CASSVRGLGEKLFF. CDR3 sequence (DNA): TGTGCCAGCAGCGTAAGGGGGCTAGGAGAAAAACTGTTTTTT.

This clone has more than one count but fewer than ten. V and J are TRBV7-2 and TRBJ1-2, with 7 positions matching TRBD1. The CDR3 runs to 14 residues. CDR1 is SGHTA, CDR2 FQGNSA, per germline. The junction had 1 base not matched to a gene; V was cut back by 1 base and J by 2 bases. DNA for the CDR3: TGTGCCAGCAGCTTAGTGGACAGGAACTATGGCTACACCTTC. Translating it yields CASSLVDRNYGYTF.

This clone was seen a handful of times. The chain joins TRBV13 to TRBJ2-3; 8 positions match TRBD2. V gave up 1 base and J gave up 4 bases; unmatched junction bases: 7. This CDR3 region has 16 residues. Germline V gives CDR1 PRHDT, CDR2 FYEKMQ (reference sequence). The CDR3 nucleotides are TGTGCCAGCAGCTTAGCGGGGGGGCGTGTCGCAGATACGCAGTATTTT. This codes for CASSLAGGRVADTQYF.

This clone was observed a few times. J is TRBJ2-3 and V is TRBV19; 11 positions agree with TRBD1. This CDR3 is built from 22 residues. CDR1 and CDR2 (germline): LNHDA, SQIVND (reference sequence). Unmatched junction bases numbered 21, after V lost 4 bases and J lost 0 bases. CDR3 in amino acids: CASSSETGQGGLAELSTDTQYF. DNA for the CDR3: TGTGCCAGTAGTAGCGAAACGGGACAGGGGGGACTCGCGGAGCTTAGCACAGATACGCAGTATTTT.

This chain joins TRBV27 and TRBJ2-5; D perhaps matches TRBD2 (5 bases). Germline CDR1 MNHEY, CDR2 SMNVEV (reference sequence). Trimming cost V 2 bases and J 6 bases, with 10 bases left between them. This CDR3 comprises 13 residues. Here the CDR3 reads CASSLRGAKTQYF. DNA of the CDR3: TGTGCCAGCAGTTTACGGGGAGCCAAGACCCAGTACTTC.

The V gene is TRBV2, the J gene TRBJ2-5; 8 bases fit TRBD2. The J call may be in error: the DNA end matches TRBJ2-7 better. Germline assignment: CDR1 SNHLY and CDR2 FYNNEI. The CDR3 loop spans 13 amino acids. The CDR3, as DNA: TGTGCCAGCCGGGGGGGTTACTCCTACGAGCAGTACTTC. The encoded protein is CASRGGYSYEQYF.

Turning to this clone: The junction shows a germline mismatch at one end, possibly a read error. The rearrangement uses TRBV7-7 and TRBJ2-2; 7 nucleotides line up with TRBD2. CDR3 length: 16 residues. Per the germline V gene, CDR1 is SSHAT and CDR2 is FNYEAQ (reference sequence). For the CDR3, the DNA is TGTGCTAGCAGCTTAGAAGGAGCGGGGTTCGGCGGGGAGCTGTTTTTT. Translated: CASSLEGAGFGGELFF.

This clone was detected a few times. V is TRBV9 and J is TRBJ2-2; TRBD1 might be the D (6 bases). V lost 0 bases and J 5 bases, leaving 14 bases between the germline ends. The CDR3 contains 16 residues. Germline CDR1 and CDR2: SGDLS and YYNGEE. CDR3: CASSVGLGGNTGELFF. CDR3 nucleotide sequence: TGTGCCAGCAGCGTAGGCCTAGGGGGAAATACCGGGGAGCTGTTTTTT. Looking up the rest from reference TRBV9 and TRBJ2-2 gives the full variable domain: DSGVTQTPKHLITATGQRVTLRCSPRSGDLSVYWYQQSLDQGLQFLIQYYNGEERAKGNILERFSAQQFPDLHSELNLSSLELGDSALYFCASSVGLGGNTGELFFGEGSRLTVL.